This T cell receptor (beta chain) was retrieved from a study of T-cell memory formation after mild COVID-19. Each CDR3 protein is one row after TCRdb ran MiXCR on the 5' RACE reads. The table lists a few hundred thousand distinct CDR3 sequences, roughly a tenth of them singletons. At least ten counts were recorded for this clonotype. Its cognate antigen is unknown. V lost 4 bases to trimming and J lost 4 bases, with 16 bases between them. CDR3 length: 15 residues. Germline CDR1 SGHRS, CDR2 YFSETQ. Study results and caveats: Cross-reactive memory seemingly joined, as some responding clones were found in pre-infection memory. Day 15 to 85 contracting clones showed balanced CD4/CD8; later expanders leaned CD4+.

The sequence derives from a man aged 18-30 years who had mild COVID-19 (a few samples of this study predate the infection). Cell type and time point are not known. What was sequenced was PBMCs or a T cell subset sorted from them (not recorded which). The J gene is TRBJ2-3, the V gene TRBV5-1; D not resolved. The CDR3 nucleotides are TGCGCCAGCAGCCCCGGACCGGTGGGATCAGATACGCAGTATTTT. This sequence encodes CASSPGPVGSDTQYF.